Sequencing of this T cell receptor (beta chain) was carried out in a study of shared clonotypes between healthy human individuals (dated by TCRdb to 2018 to 2021). In terms of the full investigation: Two women and a few men aged 18 to 49 years were included in the cohort. For each donor, CD4 naive and CD4 memory were each given three plates, CD8 naive was given two plates, and CD8 memory was given one plate. To estimate repertoire size and how much clonotype sharing occurs between individuals, the study deeply sequenced the blood TCR repertoires of five healthy adults. To increase sequencing depth and limit assay-specific biases, different laboratories used diverse techniques to prepare libraries and sequence TCR repertoires. Per donor, leukapheresis produced somewhere between about 0.94 and 9 billion PBMCs. Results the study describes overall, beyond this receptor: Naive subsets generally had larger estimated clonotype richness than memory subsets did. Based on pairwise subsampling, the degree of clonotype sharing among donors was expected to be affected by sequencing depth. Compared with non-shared clonotypes, the clonotypes found in all four sorted-subset donors had higher generation probabilities. Only blood was sampled, and tissue TCR repertoires likely differ from those in blood. When several donors were compared, the shared fraction of clonotypes was around 4.6% for naive CD4, around 3.6% for naive CD8, more than 2% for memory CD4, and 0.4% for memory CD8. Incomplete sequencing was indicated by rarefaction of sorted-subset datasets, despite the large sequencing depth. Because the study included a small number of donors, the genetic and exposure-history diversity represented was limited.

Donors were healthy HIV-negative adults with no recently reported acute infections or vaccinations. Only Caucasian adults living in Nashville, Tennessee, USA were represented among the donors. Magnetic negative selection was used to enrich CD4+ T cells, after which naive cells were positively selected on CD45RA and the negative fraction became the memory subset. Blood was obtained by leukapheresis, after which PBMCs were separated by Ficoll-Histopaque density gradient centrifugation and cryopreserved in liquid nitrogen vapor phase. Purity and quantity of every magnetically sorted T cell population were checked by analytical flow cytometry. Genomic DNA was isolated from each sorted fraction and quantified by UV absorbance on a Nanodrop 2000c. The germline V gene specifies ENHRY as CDR1 and SYGVKD as CDR2. From the cysteine up to the phenylalanine, the CDR3 has a length of 16 residues. Only the CDR3 DNA stays, 48 bases, in frame from base 1.

In the case of this clone: The antigen this receptor binds is unknown. Its ends do not fully match the called genes, so a read error is possible.

TCR CDR3 regions were amplified from genomic DNA by multiplex PCR using the deep immunoSEQ assay. Extracted genomic DNA from each cell subset was spread evenly across all wells of several immunoSEQ 96-well plates, with each plate serving as a replicate. For sorted subsets, 200 ng of genomic DNA, equivalent to 25,000 to 35,000 T cell genomes, went into each replicate PCR. The purified libraries were quantified using a Qubit 3.0 fluorometer, sized with a Bioanalyzer 2100, and then quantified again using the KAPA Library Quantification kit. Every immunoSEQ 96-well plate was sequenced on a separate single-read 150-cycle Illumina NextSeq 550 flow cell. The published analysis was carried out like this. The immunoSEQ output contained only junctional sequences without quality scores, so filtering could not match that applied to full-length reads. To assign V/J genes and CDR3, sequences were annotated using PyIR, a Python wrapper for IgBLAST v1.9, with IMGT germline references. Reads were filtered out if the reads had weak V/J assignments (E-value above 1e-6), no CDR3, stop codons, out-of-frame junctions, or ambiguous translated residues. A V3J clonotype was defined by an identical inferred V gene, J gene, and CDR3 amino acid sequence. Percentage overlap between repertoires was computed as shared unique clonotypes divided by the size of the smaller repertoire. Three approaches were used to assess repertoire richness: RTK rarefaction, the Chao1 estimator, and Recon v2.1 estimates of unobserved clonotypes. Generation probabilities were computed with OLGA for all TCRbeta clonotypes obtained by the gDNA method from a few donors. TCRdb carries this immuneACCESS record with in-frame sequences only. Its versions omit some clonotypes, under half of them owing to an unresolved V gene in the studies checked, with the rest unexplained. D and trimming come from the DNA, and the V and J calls and clone size come from that table. The sample table holds approximately 2.4 million clones, of which 90% to 97% were seen once. Less than 0.15% of the sample belongs to the ten largest clones.

This receptor was identified in a man between 18 and 35 years old in good health. Material: naive CD4+ T cells sorted from blood. This specimen's cell subset or site label, per the study, means: CD45RA+ positively selected. The V and J segments used are TRBV10-3 and TRBJ2-5, with TRBD2 matching 8 junction bases. The CDR3 has the sequence CAISEASGSLQGTQYF. In nucleotides, the sequence is TGTGCCATCAGTGAGGCTAGCGGGTCCCTCCAAGGGACCCAGTACTTC.